Listed here is a single TCR beta chain. Its antigen is unidentified. These data belong to a study of cytomegalovirus exposure and HLA in healthy donors. Study-level background: A subsequent analysis reported that the 120 validation repertoires were produced on the same platform that had also been used for the roughly 700 first-cohort repertoires. Study-level results: One later analysis, an examination of the 120 or so validation repertoires, found that first-cohort TCR clusters tended to co-occur in them. Researchers catalogued about 150 TCR beta chains as cytomegalovirus-associated.

The method was immunoSEQ multiplex PCR; TCRdb's version includes in-frame clones alone and lacks a portion of them. Among tens of thousands of clones listed, 94% were seen once. From the roughly 110-subject validation cohort, which was separate from the roughly 710-subject first cohort, the donors were drawn. V gave up 8 bases and J gave up 9 bases, with 22 bases separating them. CDR1 SGHTA and CDR2 FQGNSA come from the germline V gene. There are 14 residues in the CDR3. The gene calls are TRBV7-2 and TRBJ1-2; no reliable D call. This TCR was sampled from a woman in her late teens or twenties in good health and CMV-seropositive. The sequencing sample was made of PBMCs. The CDR3 region is CASSIVGVEVSYTF. The CDR3 DNA follows: TGTGCCAGCTCCATAGTTGGTGTAGAAGTGAGCTACACCTTC. Filled out from reference TRBV7-2 and TRBJ1-2, the complete variable domain reads GAGVSQSPSNKVTEKGKDVELRCDPISGHTALYWYRQSLGQGLEFLIYFQGNSAPDKSGLPSDRFSAERTGGSVSTLTIQRTQQEDSAVYLCASSIVGVEVSYTFGSGTRLTVV.